This record covers a single T cell receptor beta chain. V lost 3 bases and J lost 3; bases outside the gene matches: 9. Germline V gene lookup returns CDR1 SGHDT and CDR2 YYEEEE. This CDR3 spans 18 amino acids. The sample comes from a study of blood T cell repertoires in COVID-19. About the research overall: Samples representing acute and convalescent COVID-19 were sourced from the United States, Italy and Spain. T cells, B-cell-depleted T cells, or PBMCs provided the cDNA or gDNA that served as material.

Some clones are missing from TCRdb's copy, which holds only in-frame ones; the method was immunoSEQ multiplex PCR. The sample records about 200,000 clones, roughly 80% being singletons. The chain employs TRBV5-6 and TRBJ2-1, with 13 positions matching TRBD2. Sequencing input: peripheral blood. The receptor comes from a woman in her 70s with COVID-19, enrolled during active disease. CDR3 protein: CASSSPTLAGGVYNEQFF. For the CDR3, the DNA is TGTGCCAGCAGCTCTCCGACACTAGCGGGAGGGGTCTACAATGAGCAGTTCTTC.